Listed below are T cell receptor beta chains from one sample, sequenced in a study of cytomegalovirus exposure and HLA in healthy donors. The assay was immunoSEQ multiplex PCR, and TCRdb's table has in-frame clones only and misses some. The sample yields about 50,000 clones, 88% seen once. The sequenced sample was PBMCs. The receptor set was obtained from a woman aged 25 to 39 in good health and CMV-seronegative. CDR3s include the opening cysteine and the closing phenylalanine or tryptophan. Each record gives: V gene, J gene, clone size, D gene, CDR3 DNA, CDR3 protein. D genes are given only for firm matches. Size values are once, few and many counts, or a class for expanded clones, and some rows have none.

v_gene: TRBV6-5
j_gene: TRBJ2-5
abundance: .
d_gene: .
CDR3nt: TGTGCCAGCAGTTACGCTTTGAGGAGCCCCCCGGAGACCCAGTACTTC
CDR3aa: CASSYALRSPPETQYF

v_gene: TRBV5-4
j_gene: TRBJ2-7
abundance: .
d_gene: .
CDR3nt: TGTGCCAGCAGCTTGGAGGGCGCGGGGTTCCGCGAGCAGTACTTC
CDR3aa: CASSLEGAGFREQYF

v_gene: TRBV2
j_gene: TRBJ2-6
abundance: once
d_gene: TRBD1
CDR3nt: TGTGCCAGCAGTTACAACTCCGGGACAGGGGATAGGTCTGGGGCCAACGTCCTGACTTTC
CDR3aa: CASSYNSGTGDRSGANVLTF

v_gene: TRBV10-3
j_gene: TRBJ2-3
abundance: few
d_gene: .
CDR3nt: TGTGCCATCAGTGAGTCGGGCGGAGGTACGCAGTATTTT
CDR3aa: CAISESGGGTQYF

v_gene: TRBV4-1
j_gene: TRBJ1-2
abundance: .
d_gene: TRBD1
CDR3nt: TGCGCCAGCAGCCCGACAGGGTTGGACTATGGCTACACCTTC
CDR3aa: CASSPTGLDYGYTF

v_gene: TRBV27
j_gene: TRBJ2-6
abundance: .
d_gene: .
CDR3nt: TGTGCCAGCAGTAAGACTTCTGGGGCCAACGTCCTGACTTTC
CDR3aa: CASSKTSGANVLTF

v_gene: TRBV5-5
j_gene: TRBJ2-1
abundance: .
d_gene: .
CDR3nt: TGTGCCAGCAGCTTGGCAGGGGCCAGGGACAATGAGCAGTTCTTC
CDR3aa: CASSLAGARDNEQFF

v_gene: TRBV6-5
j_gene: TRBJ2-7
abundance: .
d_gene: TRBD1
CDR3nt: TGTGCCAGCAGTCGCCGGGACAGGGTCTACGAGCAGTACTTC
CDR3aa: CASSRRDRVYEQYF

v_gene: TRBV10-3
j_gene: TRBJ2-1
abundance: .
d_gene: .
CDR3nt: TGTGCCATCGGGGCGCGGGATAACAATGAGCAGTTCTTC
CDR3aa: CAIGARDNNEQFF

v_gene: TRBV28
j_gene: TRBJ2-1
abundance: .
d_gene: TRBD2
CDR3nt: TGTGCCAGCAGTTTGGGACTAGCGGTTGGAGTGGAGAGCTCCTACAATGAGCAGTTCTTC
CDR3aa: CASSLGLAVGVESSYNEQFF

v_gene: TRBV28
j_gene: TRBJ2-7
abundance: .
d_gene: .
CDR3nt: TGTGCCAGCAGTCCCCAACCCCAGTCCTACGAGCAGTACTTC
CDR3aa: CASSPQPQSYEQYF

v_gene: TRBV11-2
j_gene: TRBJ2-7
abundance: .
d_gene: TRBD1
CDR3nt: TGTGCCAGCAGCTTTGGGACAGCCTACGAGCAGTACTTC
CDR3aa: CASSFGTAYEQYF

v_gene: TRBV7-2
j_gene: TRBJ2-7
abundance: .
d_gene: TRBD2
CDR3nt: TGTGCCAGCAGCTCTTCCAGCGGGACTTACGAGCAGTACTTC
CDR3aa: CASSSSSGTYEQYF

v_gene: TRBV9
j_gene: TRBJ1-2
abundance: .
d_gene: TRBD1
CDR3nt: TGTGCCAGCAGCGTAGATTCAGGGGGCTATGGCTACACCTTC
CDR3aa: CASSVDSGGYGYTF

v_gene: TRBV30
j_gene: TRBJ1-4
abundance: .
d_gene: .
CDR3nt: TGTGCCTGGAGTGTTCGGGGGAATGAAAAACTGTTTTTT
CDR3aa: CAWSVRGNEKLFF

v_gene: TRBV7-2
j_gene: TRBJ1-1
abundance: .
d_gene: .
CDR3nt: TGTGCCAGCAGCAAAGGGGACATAACGAGGAGCACTGAAGCTTTCTTT
CDR3aa: CASSKGDITRSTEAFF

v_gene: TRBV6-5
j_gene: TRBJ2-1
abundance: .
d_gene: TRBD1
CDR3nt: TGTGCCAGCAGGGACAGGGACTACAATGAGCAGTTCTTC
CDR3aa: CASRDRDYNEQFF

v_gene: TRBV28
j_gene: TRBJ2-7
abundance: .
d_gene: TRBD2
CDR3nt: TGTGCCAGCAGTTCCTTGCGGGAGGTCTCGGTCTACGAGCAGTACTTC
CDR3aa: CASSSLREVSVYEQYF

v_gene: TRBV6-1
j_gene: TRBJ2-2
abundance: .
d_gene: TRBD1
CDR3nt: TGTGCCAGCAGTGGGGGACAGGGGGTGAACACCGGGGAGCTGTTTTTT
CDR3aa: CASSGGQGVNTGELFF

v_gene: TRBV11-3
j_gene: TRBJ2-5
abundance: .
d_gene: .
CDR3nt: TGTGCCAGCAGCTCAAGTCTGGGGGCACTCCAAGAGACCCAGTACTTC
CDR3aa: CASSSSLGALQETQYF

v_gene: TRBV18
j_gene: TRBJ1-2
abundance: .
d_gene: TRBD1
CDR3nt: TGTGCCAGCTCAGCCGGACAGGGGTCTGGCTACACCTTC
CDR3aa: CASSAGQGSGYTF

v_gene: TRBV18
j_gene: TRBJ2-7
abundance: .
d_gene: .
CDR3nt: TGTGCCAGCTCACCGCAAGGGACAAGCTACGAGCAGTACTTC
CDR3aa: CASSPQGTSYEQYF

v_gene: TRBV13
j_gene: TRBJ2-7
abundance: .
d_gene: .
CDR3nt: TGTGCCAGCAGCGCGGGACGGAAACGAGAGCAGTACTTC
CDR3aa: CASSAGRKREQYF

v_gene: TRBV6-6
j_gene: TRBJ2-1
abundance: .
d_gene: TRBD1
CDR3nt: TGTGCCAGCAGTTATGAGGACAGGCTATACAATGAGCAGTTCTTC
CDR3aa: CASSYEDRLYNEQFF

v_gene: TRBV5-4
j_gene: TRBJ2-1
abundance: .
d_gene: .
CDR3nt: TGTGCCAGCAGCTTGGCCGGGGGCGGGAGTCTTTACAATGAGCAGTTCTTC
CDR3aa: CASSLAGGGSLYNEQFF

v_gene: TRBV6-4
j_gene: TRBJ1-1
abundance: .
d_gene: TRBD1
CDR3nt: TGTGCCAGCAGGGGGGACAGTTTCGTGGCTGAAGCTTTCTTT
CDR3aa: CASRGDSFVAEAFF

v_gene: TRBV5-4
j_gene: TRBJ2-5
abundance: .
d_gene: TRBD2
CDR3nt: TGTGCCAGCAGCTTGTCAGGCGGGAGGGGGGGGGAGACCCAGTACTTC
CDR3aa: CASSLSGGRGGETQYF

v_gene: TRBV4-2
j_gene: TRBJ2-7
abundance: .
d_gene: TRBD2
CDR3nt: TGTGCCAGCAGCCAAGAGTGGACTAGCATCTCCGAGCAGTACTTC
CDR3aa: CASSQEWTSISEQYF

v_gene: TRBV9
j_gene: TRBJ2-1
abundance: .
d_gene: .
CDR3nt: TGTGCCAGCAGCGTAGGGGCGGGGCCCTACAATGAGCAGTTCTTC
CDR3aa: CASSVGAGPYNEQFF

v_gene: TRBV7-6
j_gene: TRBJ1-2
abundance: .
d_gene: TRBD1
CDR3nt: TGTGCCAGCAGCCCAACAGGGGCTCCGATCTATGGCTACACCTTC
CDR3aa: CASSPTGAPIYGYTF

v_gene: TRBV7-2
j_gene: TRBJ2-2
abundance: .
d_gene: TRBD2
CDR3nt: TGTGCCAGCAGCTTAGCGCTGTGGCGGGAGGGGCACGGGGAGCTGTTTTTT
CDR3aa: CASSLALWREGHGELFF

v_gene: TRBV5-4
j_gene: TRBJ2-7
abundance: .
d_gene: TRBD2
CDR3nt: TGTGCCAGCAGCTTAGGGACTAGCGGGAGTCAAGAGCAGTACTTC
CDR3aa: CASSLGTSGSQEQYF

v_gene: TRBV4-1
j_gene: TRBJ2-1
abundance: .
d_gene: .
CDR3nt: TGCGCCAGCAGCCTCCCCCTTAGCGGTTATGAGCAGTTCTTC
CDR3aa: CASSLPLSGYEQFF

v_gene: TRBV11-2
j_gene: TRBJ2-5
abundance: .
d_gene: .
CDR3nt: TGTGCCAGCAGCTTTACAACGGAGAGCAGCCAGTACTTC
CDR3aa: CASSFTTESSQYF

v_gene: TRBV28
j_gene: TRBJ2-1
abundance: .
d_gene: TRBD2
CDR3nt: TGTGCCAGCACCCATCCTAGCGGTGCCTACAATGAGCAGTTCTTC
CDR3aa: CASTHPSGAYNEQFF

v_gene: TRBV4-1
j_gene: TRBJ1-1
abundance: .
d_gene: TRBD1
CDR3nt: TGCGCCAGCAGCCCCCTGGACAGGGAGGGTTTGGCAGCTTTCTTT
CDR3aa: CASSPLDREGLAAFF

v_gene: TRBV6-1
j_gene: TRBJ1-5
abundance: .
d_gene: TRBD1
CDR3nt: TGTGCCAGCAGTGAACCGACAGGGGTTGGTGGAGGCAATCAGCCCCAGCATTTT
CDR3aa: CASSEPTGVGGGNQPQHF

v_gene: TRBV28
j_gene: TRBJ1-5
abundance: .
d_gene: .
CDR3nt: TGTGCCAGCAGCGGCAATCAGCCCCAGCATTTT
CDR3aa: CASSGNQPQHF

v_gene: TRBV27
j_gene: TRBJ2-1
abundance: .
d_gene: .
CDR3nt: TGTGCCAGCAGTTTAAACGGGTGGGATGAGCAGTTCTTC
CDR3aa: CASSLNGWDEQFF

v_gene: TRBV2
j_gene: TRBJ2-1
abundance: .
d_gene: .
CDR3nt: TGTGCCAGCAGTGACCTAGCACCAAGCTCCTACAATGAGCAGTTCTTC
CDR3aa: CASSDLAPSSYNEQFF

v_gene: TRBV29-1
j_gene: TRBJ2-7
abundance: .
d_gene: TRBD2
CDR3nt: TGCAGCGGGGGGGAGGGGCGCGGCGAGCAGTACTTC
CDR3aa: CSGGEGRGEQYF

v_gene: TRBV30
j_gene: TRBJ2-4
abundance: .
d_gene: TRBD1
CDR3nt: TGTGCCTGGAACCCGACAGGGGCCTGGGGCAAAAACATTCAGTACTTC
CDR3aa: CAWNPTGAWGKNIQYF

v_gene: TRBV7-2
j_gene: TRBJ1-4
abundance: .
d_gene: TRBD1
CDR3nt: TGTGCCAGCAGCTCTAGGGGGCTACCGGCAACTAATGAAAAACTGTTTTTT
CDR3aa: CASSSRGLPATNEKLFF

v_gene: TRBV6-6
j_gene: TRBJ1-4
abundance: .
d_gene: .
CDR3nt: TGTGCCAGCAACCCTTTCCAGGACAGTAATGAAAAACTGTTTTTT
CDR3aa: CASNPFQDSNEKLFF

v_gene: TRBV5-1
j_gene: TRBJ2-3
abundance: .
d_gene: .
CDR3nt: TGCGCCAGCAGCCGAATTGGACTCTCCACAGATACGCAGTATTTT
CDR3aa: CASSRIGLSTDTQYF

v_gene: TRBV30
j_gene: TRBJ2-2
abundance: .
d_gene: .
CDR3nt: TGTGCCTGGAGGAAGGGGGTTAACACCGGGGAGCTGTTTTTT
CDR3aa: CAWRKGVNTGELFF

v_gene: TRBV28
j_gene: TRBJ2-7
abundance: .
d_gene: .
CDR3nt: TGTGCCAGCAGTTCCCCAGGGAAGCCCTACGAGCAGTACTTC
CDR3aa: CASSSPGKPYEQYF

v_gene: TRBV30
j_gene: TRBJ1-5
abundance: once
d_gene: TRBD1
CDR3nt: TGTGCCTGCCGGACAGGGGATAGTCAGCCCCAGCATTTT
CDR3aa: CACRTGDSQPQHF

v_gene: TRBV30
j_gene: TRBJ2-1
abundance: .
d_gene: TRBD1
CDR3nt: TGTGCCTGGAGTGTCCGGGACAGGGGAACCTACAATGAGCAGTTCTTC
CDR3aa: CAWSVRDRGTYNEQFF

v_gene: TRBV7-2
j_gene: TRBJ2-5
abundance: .
d_gene: TRBD2
CDR3nt: TGTGCCAGCAGCAATAGCGGGAGGGGGGAGACCCAGTACTTC
CDR3aa: CASSNSGRGETQYF

v_gene: TRBV7-2
j_gene: TRBJ2-3
abundance: .
d_gene: TRBD2
CDR3nt: TGTGCCAGCAGCTTAGGAGCGGGAACAGATACGCAGTATTTT
CDR3aa: CASSLGAGTDTQYF

v_gene: TRBV6-5
j_gene: TRBJ2-6
abundance: few
d_gene: .
CDR3nt: TGTGCCAGCAGTCGGTCCGGGGCCAACGTCCTGACTTTC
CDR3aa: CASSRSGANVLTF

v_gene: TRBV9
j_gene: TRBJ2-2
abundance: .
d_gene: .
CDR3nt: TGTGCCAGCAGCGTAGCAAATCTAGGGGGCGGGGAGCTGTTTTTT
CDR3aa: CASSVANLGGGELFF

v_gene: TRBV9
j_gene: TRBJ2-1
abundance: once
d_gene: .
CDR3nt: TGTGCCAGCAGTACAGGGAGCTCCTACAATGAGCAGTTCTTC
CDR3aa: CASSTGSSYNEQFF

v_gene: TRBV28
j_gene: TRBJ1-4
abundance: .
d_gene: .
CDR3nt: TGTGCCAGCAGTTCCCAGGGGATCGGGTCAACTAATGAAAAACTGTTTTTT
CDR3aa: CASSSQGIGSTNEKLFF